What follows are 8 T cell receptor beta chains derived from one specimen sequenced in a study of T cell responses to AZD1222 COVID-19 vaccine. The table came from immunoSEQ multiplex PCR; TCRdb's copy has only in-frame clones and leaves some out. The sample yields approximately 140,000 clones, 80% to 95% seen once. This material consisted of peripheral blood, taken 28 days after the second AZD1222 dose. Every receptor here comes from an adult who received the AZD1222 COVID-19 vaccine.

The chain combines TRBV27 with TRBJ2-1; tentatively, D is TRBD2 (5 bases). The CDR3 consists of 15 residues. Germline V lookup: CDR1 MNHEY, CDR2 SMNVEV (reference sequence). Trimming stripped 0 bases from V and 3 bases from J, with 9 bases between. The CDR3 DNA reads as TGTGCCAGCAGTTTATCGATCGGGGACTACAATGAGCAGTTCTTC. Its translation: CASSLSIGDYNEQFF.

This clone was picked up a small number of times. V and J are TRBV20-1 and TRBJ1-4, with D unclear. Trimming pared 2 bases from V and 8 bases from J, leaving 3 bases between. The CDR3 extends over 10 amino acids. Looked up from germline, CDR1 is DFQATT and CDR2 is SNEGSKA (reference sequence). Here the CDR3 DNA reads TGCAGTGCTAGACGGGAAAAACTGTTTTTT. It specifies CSARREKLFF.

This chain uses TRBV7-9 with TRBJ1-1; D gene uncertain. Looked up from germline, CDR1 is SEHNR and CDR2 is FQNEAQ (reference sequence). V was shortened by 1 base and J by 0 bases, with 6 bases between the two germline ends. This CDR3 region has 14 residues. The CDR3 sequence is CASSLGPMNTEAFF. The CDR3 DNA follows: TGTGCCAGCAGCTTAGGACCCATGAACACTGAAGCTTTCTTT.

The chain carries TRBV12-3 or TRBV12-4 and TRBJ2-7; D is perhaps TRBD1 (5 bases). The ends were cut back, 6 bases at V and 6 bases at J, with 12 bases in the middle. This CDR3 is built from 12 residues. The CDR3 region is CASSRQRSEQYF. In DNA, the CDR3 is TGTGCCAGCAGCCGACAGAGGTCCGAGCAGTACTTC.

This chain joins TRBV18 and TRBJ1-5; D is uncertain. The CDR3 covers 14 residues. Looked up from germline, CDR1 is KGHSH and CDR2 is LQKENI. Trimming took 2 bases from V and 6 from J, leaving 11 bases between them. This CDR3 reads CASSPGGDGQPQHF. CDR3 nucleotides: TGTGCCAGCTCACCAGGCGGGGATGGTCAGCCCCAGCATTTT.

The chain couples TRBV30 to TRBJ2-3; D tentatively reads TRBD1 or TRBD2 (5 bases each). Germline V gene sequence: CDR1 GTSNPN, CDR2 SVGIG (reference sequence). V dropped 4 bases and J dropped 2 bases, with 13 bases sitting between them. The CDR3 totals 14 residues. The CDR3 nucleotides are TGTGCCTGGATCCCTAGAGGGGACACAGATACGCAGTATTTT. Amino acids: CAWIPRGDTDTQYF. The whole variable domain, filled in from reference TRBV30 and TRBJ2-3, reads SQTIHQWPATLVQPVGSPLSLECTVEGTSNPNLYWYRQAAGRGLQLLFYSVGIGQISSEVPQNLSASRPQDRQFILSSKKLLLSDSGFYLCAWIPRGDTDTQYFGPGTRLTVL.

V gene TRBV19 combines with J gene TRBJ1-1; D gene uncertain. This CDR3 comprises 13 residues. Germline CDR1 and CDR2: LNHDA and SQIVND (reference sequence). V was pared by 7 bases and J by 4 bases, with 13 bases between. CDR3 nucleotides: TGTGCCAGTAACGAGGGAAGGAGCACTGAAGCTTTCTTT. Translating it yields CASNEGRSTEAFF.

This clone was recorded once. V usage is TRBV28 and J usage is TRBJ2-1; D remains ambiguous. The CDR3 has 13 residues. Germline V gives CDR1 MDHEN, CDR2 SYDVKM. Deletions cut 6 bases from V and 0 bases from J, with 6 bases between. The CDR3 reads CASSRSSYNEQFF. CDR3 nucleotide sequence: TGTGCCAGCAGCCGGAGCTCCTACAATGAGCAGTTCTTC.